This TCR beta chain was captured by sequencing in a study of blood T cell repertoires in COVID-19. Germline loops: CDR1 SEHNR, CDR2 FQNEAQ (reference sequence). Germline trimming cut 3 bases from V and 8 bases from J; bases unmatched to any gene: 16. The CDR3 runs 17 residues. Produced via immunoSEQ multiplex PCR; TCRdb's table is partial and in-frame only. The data show around 240,000 clones, approximately 86% seen once. This TCR came from a woman aged 30 to 39 who had recovered from COVID-19. The chain employs TRBV7-9 and TRBJ2-4; 7 bases are a match to TRBD2. The sequencing sample was made of peripheral blood. The CDR3 reads CASSFSPAGSPGDIQYF. The DNA of the CDR3 is TGTGCCAGCAGCTTCTCCCCAGCGGGATCTCCGGGAGACATTCAGTACTTC.